The 5 T cell receptor beta chains below all came from one sample that was sequenced in a study of vaccination effects on CD4 cells after COVID-19. Antigen specificity for these receptors is unknown. TCRdb keeps only in-frame clones here, not all; method: immunoSEQ multiplex PCR. The data contain 9,500 to 15,000 clones, over 60% of them seen just once; the ten biggest clones take up under 10%. ViraFEST expansion of antigen-specific CD4+ T cells with viral peptide pools preceded sequencing. Following 10 days of culture, CD4+ T cells were isolated. Subjects were given two BNT162b2 or mRNA-1273 vaccine doses. This specimen consisted of CD4+ T cells from PBMCs cultured with SARS-CoV-2 spike peptides, obtained after COVID-19 vaccination. These receptors all come from a human donor who received a COVID-19 vaccine.

This clone was counted between two and nine times. The chain employs TRBV2 and TRBJ1-5; D might be TRBD1 (6 bases). The V end was cut by 7 bases, the J end by 0 bases, with 7 bases between. The CDR3 runs 13 residues. Germline assignment: CDR1 SNHLY and CDR2 FYNNEI. In DNA, the CDR3 is TGTGCCAGCAAGGGGGATAGCAATCAGCCCCAGCATTTT. Its translation: CASKGDSNQPQHF.

This clone was seen only once. The chain joins TRBV28 to TRBJ1-6; weak D call: TRBD1 (6 bases). V was trimmed by 0 bases and J by 7 bases, leaving 13 bases between them. The CDR3 spans 16 residues. Germline V gene sequence: CDR1 MDHEN, CDR2 SYDVKM. The CDR3 protein is CASSLWGGAFNSPLHF. CDR3 nucleotides: TGTGCCAGCAGTTTATGGGGGGGGGCTTTCAATTCACCCCTCCACTTT.

This clone was seen once. The J gene is TRBJ2-7, the V gene TRBV11-2; D gene uncertain. Germline assignment: CDR1 SGHAT and CDR2 FQNNGV. Trimming left V 1 base short and J 5 bases short, with 12 bases between. This CDR3 is 14 amino acids long. CDR3 coding DNA: TGTGCCAGCAGCTTAGCCGCCTCTGGGAACGAGCAGTACTTC. Translated: CASSLAASGNEQYF. Full variable domain (remainder filled in from reference TRBV11-2 and TRBJ2-7): EAGVAQSPRYKIIEKRQSVAFWCNPISGHATLYWYQQILGQGPKLLIQFQNNGVVDDSQLPKDRFSAERLKGVDSTLKIQPAKLEDSAVYLCASSLAASGNEQYFGPGTRLTVT.

This chain links TRBV18 with TRBJ2-5; 10 bases map to TRBD1. CDR3 size: 15 residues. Germline CDR1 is KGHSH and CDR2 is LQKENI. With 2 bases clipped from V and 5 bases from J, the junction kept 5 bases outside the gene matches. The CDR3 bases are TGTGCCAGCTCACCAAGGACAGGGGGGCTGGAGACCCAGTACTTC. Protein sequence: CASSPRTGGLETQYF.

CDR3 sequence (DNA): TGTGCCAGCACCCGTCGGGGAAAAGAGACCCAGTACTTC. Protein: CASTRRGKETQYF. The J gene is TRBJ2-5, the V gene TRBV6-5; a weak D match, TRBD2 (5 bases). V was trimmed by 7 bases and J by 3 bases, leaving 12 bases between them. Per germline, CDR1 MNHEY and CDR2 SVGAGI. The CDR3 runs to 13 residues.